Given below is one T cell receptor beta chain in context. Antigen: not known. The V and J ends lost 5 bases and 7 bases, in that order; junction bases with no gene match: 8. CDR1 is MDHEN, CDR2 SYDVKM, per germline. The CDR3 extends over 15 amino acids. This table comes from immunoSEQ multiplex PCR, and its TCRdb copy is limited to in-frame clones, with some not included. The profile shows about 97,000 clones, 90% of them singletons. This specimen belongs to a study of T cell responses to AZD1222 COVID-19 vaccine. On the study more broadly: Pooling covered second doses at about 4 or about 12 weeks.

Overall study results and limits: Baseline antibody screening turned up just a handful of seropositive AZD1222 recipients. Among the donors, most were white British and more were female, and clonal diversity was possibly underestimated.

The source material was peripheral blood, sampled on day 0 of AZD1222 vaccination. The sequence derives from an adult in good health. This chain joins TRBV28 and TRBJ1-4; 9 positions match TRBD1. The CDR3 region is CASSPRTGEGEKLFF. CDR3 sequence (DNA): TGTGCCAGCAGTCCCCGGACAGGGGAAGGTGAAAAACTGTTTTTT. The full variable domain, completed using reference TRBV28 and TRBJ1-4, is DVKVTQSSRYLVKRTGEKVFLECVQDMDHENMFWYRQDPGLGLRLIYFSYDVKMKEKGDIPEGYSVSREKKERFSLILESASTNQTSMYLCASSPRTGEGEKLFFGSGTQLSVL.